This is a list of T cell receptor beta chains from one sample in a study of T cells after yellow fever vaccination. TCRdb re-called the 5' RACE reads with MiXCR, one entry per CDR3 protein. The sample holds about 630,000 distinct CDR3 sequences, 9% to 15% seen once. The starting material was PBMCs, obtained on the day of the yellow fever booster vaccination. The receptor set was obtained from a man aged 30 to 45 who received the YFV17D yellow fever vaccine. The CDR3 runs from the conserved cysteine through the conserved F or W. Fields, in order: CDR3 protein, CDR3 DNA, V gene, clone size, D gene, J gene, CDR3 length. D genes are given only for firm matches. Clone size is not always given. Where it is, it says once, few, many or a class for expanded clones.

CASSLEGIQYF | TGCGCCAGCTCCCTGGAGGGAATTCAGTACTTC | TRBV5-1 | few | . | TRBJ2-4 | 11
CASSLGRGISYGYTF | TGTGCCAGCAGCCTCGGGAGGGGGATTTCCTATGGCTACACCTTC | TRBV28 | . | . | TRBJ1-2 | 15
CASSSWGTNTGELFF | TGTGCCAGCAGCTCCTGGGGGACGAACACCGGGGAGCTGTTTTTT | TRBV5-5 | many | . | TRBJ2-2 | 15
CASRPVSAPTYEQYF | TGTGCCAGCAGGCCCGTTTCGGCTCCCACCTACGAGCAGTACTTC | TRBV12-3/TRBV12-4 | few | . | TRBJ2-7 | 15
CASSSRRGTDTQYF | TGTGCCAGCAGCTCCCGACGGGGCACAGATACGCAGTATTTT | TRBV7-8 | . | . | TRBJ2-3 | 14
CACGLGLAGVNEQFF | TGTGCCTGTGGGCTGGGACTAGCGGGAGTCAATGAGCAGTTCTTC | TRBV30 | . | TRBD2 | TRBJ2-1 | 15
CSVDSLAGNNEQFF | TGCAGCGTTGACTCCCTAGCGGGAAACAATGAGCAGTTCTTC | TRBV29-1 | . | TRBD2 | TRBJ2-1 | 14
CSARRPDRVLETQYF | TGCAGTGCTAGGAGGCCGGACAGGGTACTTGAGACCCAGTACTTC | TRBV20-1 | . | TRBD1 | TRBJ2-5 | 15
CASSQGGRAAYEQYF | TGTGCCAGCAGCCAGGGTGGGAGGGCCGCTTACGAGCAGTACTTC | TRBV3-1 | few | TRBD2 | TRBJ2-7 | 15
CASSLVGAFKNIQYF | TGTGCCAGCAGCTTAGTTGGGGCCTTCAAAAACATTCAGTACTTC | TRBV7-2 | few | . | TRBJ2-4 | 15
CASGLGTETYTGELFF | TGTGCTAGTGGTTTGGGGACTGAAACTTACACCGGGGAGCTGTTTTTT | TRBV12-5 | many | . | TRBJ2-2 | 16
CASSWGVGLASPEQYF | TGCGCCAGCAGCTGGGGAGTAGGACTAGCTTCCCCCGAGCAGTACTTC | TRBV5-1 | . | TRBD2 | TRBJ2-7 | 16
CASSLGGQHSYNEQFF | TGCGCCAGCAGCTTGGGGGGCCAACACTCCTACAATGAGCAGTTCTTC | TRBV5-1 | few | . | TRBJ2-1 | 16
CSASPTYNEQFF | TGCAGTGCTAGCCCGACCTACAATGAGCAGTTCTTC | TRBV20-1 | many | . | TRBJ2-1 | 12
CASSLRVPGETQYF | TGCGCCAGCAGCTTGAGGGTCCCAGGAGAGACCCAGTACTTC | TRBV5-1 | . | . | TRBJ2-5 | 14
CASSAQGGAQHF | TGTGCCAGCAGTGCTCAGGGAGGGGCCCAGCATTTT | TRBV27 | . | . | TRBJ1-5 | 12
CSARAAGAQETQYF | TGCAGTGCTAGAGCGGCGGGAGCTCAAGAGACCCAGTACTTC | TRBV20-1 | . | TRBD2 | TRBJ2-5 | 14
CASSRDSNYEQYF | TGTGCCAGCAGCAGGGACAGTAACTACGAGCAGTACTTC | TRBV12-3/TRBV12-4 | many | TRBD1 | TRBJ2-7 | 13
CASREYGVENEKLFF | TGTGCCAGCAGAGAATACGGGGTCGAAAATGAAAAACTGTTTTTT | TRBV27 | . | . | TRBJ1-4 | 15
CSVYGTSGTDTQYF | TGCAGCGTGTACGGGACTAGCGGAACAGATACGCAGTATTTT | TRBV29-1 | few | TRBD2 | TRBJ2-3 | 14
CASTRASSTDTQYF | TGTGCCAGCACACGCGCCTCTTCCACAGATACGCAGTATTTT | TRBV7-2 | few | . | TRBJ2-3 | 14
CSARPMAGVQETQYF | TGCAGTGCTCGACCCATGGCGGGAGTGCAAGAGACCCAGTACTTC | TRBV20-1 | few | TRBD2 | TRBJ2-5 | 15
CSAREDRGSYEQYF | TGCAGTGCTAGGGAGGACAGGGGCTCCTACGAGCAGTACTTC | TRBV20-1 | . | TRBD1 | TRBJ2-7 | 14
CASSLARIYDEGYEQYF | TGTGCCAGCAGCTTGGCCAGAATCTACGATGAGGGCTACGAGCAGTACTTC | TRBV5-5 | few | . | TRBJ2-7 | 17
CASTPSGSNQPQHF | TGTGCCAGCACCCCATCGGGGAGCAATCAGCCCCAGCATTTT | TRBV6-1 | few | . | TRBJ1-5 | 14
CASSQRETGLQETQYF | TGTGCCAGCAGCCAACGCGAGACAGGGCTCCAAGAGACCCAGTACTTC | TRBV3-1 | . | TRBD1 | TRBJ2-5 | 16
CSAPVGVRYEQYF | TGCAGTGCTCCAGTCGGGGTTCGATACGAGCAGTACTTC | TRBV20-1 | few | . | TRBJ2-7 | 13
CASSFRDALDEQYF | TGTGCCAGCAGCTTCCGGGACGCCCTCGACGAGCAGTACTTC | TRBV28 | few | . | TRBJ2-7 | 14
CASSPFAGSALNEQFF | TGTGCCAGCAGTCCCTTTGCGGGGAGCGCTCTCAATGAGCAGTTCTTC | TRBV27 | few | . | TRBJ2-1 | 16
CSASRPGGHEQYF | TGCAGTGCTAGTAGGCCGGGAGGCCACGAGCAGTACTTC | TRBV20-1 | . | TRBD2 | TRBJ2-7 | 13
CASVAGRKSNGYTF | TGTGCCAGCGTCGCGGGACGAAAGAGCAATGGCTACACCTTC | TRBV2 | few | . | TRBJ1-2 | 14
CASSLNRDRGLNEQFF | TGTGCCAGCAGTTTAAACCGGGACAGGGGGCTCAATGAGCAGTTCTTC | TRBV27 | . | TRBD1 | TRBJ2-1 | 16
CASSFQALEQFF | TGTGCCAGCAGCTTCCAGGCCCTTGAGCAGTTCTTC | TRBV7-9 | few | . | TRBJ2-1 | 12
CTISKGLAGDSISYEQYF | TGTACCATCAGCAAGGGACTAGCGGGAGACTCAATTTCCTACGAGCAGTACTTC | TRBV2 | . | TRBD2 | TRBJ2-7 | 18
CASSGTGATNEKLFF | TGTGCCAGCAGCGGGACTGGTGCAACTAATGAAAAACTGTTTTTT | TRBV7-9 | . | . | TRBJ1-4 | 15
CASSSRPTSGSGADTQYF | TGTGCCAGCAGCTCGAGACCTACTAGCGGGAGCGGCGCAGATACGCAGTATTTT | TRBV7-8 | . | TRBD2 | TRBJ2-3 | 18
CASRTGTGANTEAFF | TGCGCCAGCAGGACCGGGACAGGGGCTAACACTGAAGCTTTCTTT | TRBV5-1 | . | TRBD1 | TRBJ1-1 | 15
CASSPTGGRYNEQFF | TGTGCCAGCAGCCCCACAGGTGGGCGGTACAATGAGCAGTTCTTC | TRBV7-3 | few | . | TRBJ2-1 | 15
CSARTSRGETQYF | TGCAGTGCTAGGACTAGCAGAGGAGAGACCCAGTACTTC | TRBV20-1 | few | TRBD2 | TRBJ2-5 | 13
CASSVQSRGQYF | TGTGCCAGCAGCGTCCAGTCAAGGGGGCAGTACTTC | TRBV7-2 | . | . | TRBJ2-7 | 12
CASSPYPRDRGGYTF | TGTGCCAGCTCACCATATCCCCGGGACAGGGGCGGCTACACCTTC | TRBV18 | . | TRBD1 | TRBJ1-2 | 15
CASSLVSGTGETQYF | TGTGCCAGCAGCTTAGTTTCCGGGACGGGAGAGACCCAGTACTTC | TRBV7-9 | . | . | TRBJ2-5 | 15
CASSLGTGANVLTF | TGCGCCAGCAGCTTGGGAACTGGGGCCAACGTCCTGACTTTC | TRBV5-1 | many | . | TRBJ2-6 | 14
CASSSLRGTDTQYF | TGTGCCAGCTCATCCCTTAGGGGCACAGATACGCAGTATTTT | TRBV6-1 | . | . | TRBJ2-3 | 14
CASSQDPWLAPATKDNQPQHF | TGTGCCAGCAGCCAAGATCCGTGGCTGGCACCGGCGACTAAGGACAATCAGCCCCAGCATTTT | TRBV4-2 | . | . | TRBJ1-5 | 21
CASRPRVRTGDYEQYF | TGTGCCAGCAGGCCCCGGGTACGGACAGGTGACTACGAGCAGTACTTC | TRBV6-1 | . | TRBD1 | TRBJ2-7 | 16
CASSFSGSRAQYF | TGTGCCAGCAGCTTCTCGGGGTCCCGGGCCCAGTACTTC | TRBV7-9 | many | . | TRBJ2-5 | 13
CASSPRAIGQPQHF | TGTGCCAGCTCACCGCGGGCAATCGGACAGCCCCAGCATTTT | TRBV18 | few | . | TRBJ1-5 | 14
CASRTGEGILF | TGTGCCAGCAGGACCGGTGAAGGGATCTTATTC | TRBV14 | . | . | TRBJ1-2 | 11
CASSSSLGDGYTF | TGTGCCAGCAGCTCCTCCTTGGGGGACGGCTACACCTTC | TRBV7-9 | . | . | TRBJ1-2 | 13
CASSIPQAGAQYF | TGTGCCAGCAGCATTCCTCAAGCGGGAGCGCAGTATTTT | TRBV6-2/TRBV6-3 | few | TRBD2 | TRBJ2-3 | 13